This TCR beta chain was identified during a study of shared clonotypes between healthy human individuals. Across the whole study: The plates for each donor numbered three CD4 naive, three CD4 memory, two CD8 naive and one CD8 memory.

Findings and limits, study-wide: The small donor group covered limited genetic and exposure diversity.

Concerning this clone itself: Its antigen is currently unknown.

The germline V gene has CDR1 MNHEY and CDR2 SVGAGI. The CDR3 is 15 amino acids. Trimming removed 6 bases from V and 0 bases from J, with 15 bases in between. Naive-designated CD8 cells lacked CD45RO, were positively enriched for CCR7, and omitted terminally differentiated effector memory CD45RA+ cells. Only Caucasian adults living in Nashville, Tennessee made up the donor group. The authors split each subset's genomic DNA evenly across several immunoSEQ plates. Assay used: immunoSEQ multiplex PCR; TCRdb lists only in-frame clones, some missing. The repertoire holds about 2,200,000 clones, with approximately 94% as singletons.

The chain combines TRBV6-5 with TRBJ2-7; TRBD1 is a possible D gene (6 bases). The sample consisted of naive CD8+ T cells from PBMCs. This sequence was found in a man younger than 35 in good health. Some clones in this sample may be carry-over from other donors' samples. CDR3 DNA sequence: TGTGCCAGCAGCCTGCGACAGGCCTACTCCTACGAGCAGTACTTC. Protein: CASSLRQAYSYEQYF.